This TCR beta chain was captured by sequencing in a study of blood T cell repertoires in COVID-19. Germline V gene sequence: CDR1 LNHDA, CDR2 SQIVND (reference sequence). CDR3 size: 14 residues. Trimming cost V 3 bases and J 4 bases, with 12 bases left between them. TCRdb's table, derived via immunoSEQ multiplex PCR, lists solely in-frame clones and lacks some. Of around 150,000 clones listed, around nine tenths were seen once; the top ten hold around a tenth. The sample consisted of peripheral blood. This TCR was recovered from a woman aged 65 to 85 with COVID-19, enrolled during active disease. V and J are TRBV19 and TRBJ1-1; TRBD1 might be the D (5 bases). The chain's CDR3 is CASSIKLGPTEAFF. In DNA, the CDR3 is TGTGCCAGTAGTATTAAGCTGGGGCCCACTGAAGCTTTCTTT.